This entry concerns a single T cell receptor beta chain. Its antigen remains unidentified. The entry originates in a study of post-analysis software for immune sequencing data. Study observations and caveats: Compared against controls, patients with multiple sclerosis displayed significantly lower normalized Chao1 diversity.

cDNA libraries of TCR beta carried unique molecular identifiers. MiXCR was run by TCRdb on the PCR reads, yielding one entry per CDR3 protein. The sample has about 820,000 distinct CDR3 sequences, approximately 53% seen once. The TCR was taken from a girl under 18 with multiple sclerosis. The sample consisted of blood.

CDR3 sequence reads: CASSLAFQRGLAGQETQYF. CDR3 nucleotide sequence: TGTGCCAGCAGCTTAGCGTTTCAAAGGGGACTAGCGGGGCAAGAGACCCAGTACTTC. The chain employs TRBV7-6 and TRBJ2-5; 13 nucleotides line up with TRBD2. Germline values: CDR1 SGHVS, CDR2 FNYEAQ. CDR3 length: 19 residues. Trimming removed 0 bases from V and 2 bases from J; junction bases left unmatched: 9.